These T cell receptor beta chains were read from a single sample in a study of low-dose radiotherapy and immunotherapy resistance in tumors. TCRdb called the reads again in MiXCR, with one record for every CDR3 protein. The sample has tens of thousands of distinct CDR3 sequences; around 30% are singletons. The specimen comprised PBMCs, sampled before treatment. The receptors originated from a female donor with ovarian cancer. The CDR3 runs from the conserved cysteine through the conserved F or W. Clone size, where shown, is once, few, many, or a class for clones that have expanded.

V	J	size	CDR3
TRBV5-1	TRBJ1-6	many	CASSRDRGNSPLHF
TRBV28	TRBJ1-4	NA	CASIPGGTGLEKLFF
TRBV25-1	TRBJ1-5	NA	CASSPPGQGLQPQHF
TRBV7-7	TRBJ2-1	many	CASSPRRGASSYNEQFF
TRBV5-6	TRBJ1-5	NA	CASTRGGGQPQHF
TRBV7-9	TRBJ2-5	many	CASSSAQGTQYF
TRBV20-1	TRBJ2-5	few	CSATTGGTQYF
TRBV29-1	TRBJ2-5	many	CSGVGQPAETQYF
TRBV5-1	TRBJ2-2	NA	CASSPQPEANTGELFF
TRBV9	TRBJ1-1	NA	CASSAAWSTEAFF
TRBV5-6	TRBJ2-3	many	CASSSTGTDTQYF
TRBV7-9	TRBJ2-7	many	CASGLAGGYEQYF